This T cell receptor beta chain was identified in a study of T cell responses to AZD1222 COVID-19 vaccine. Findings of the study overall: Donor demographics were predominantly white British with a female majority; clonal diversity may be underestimated. Seropositivity was recorded at baseline in only 6 or 7 AZD1222 recipients.

The table came from immunoSEQ multiplex PCR; TCRdb's copy has only in-frame clones and leaves some out. The table includes just over 150,000 clones, roughly nine tenths detected once. Details on this clone: The antigen is not known.

The CDR3 has 18 residues. CDR1 and CDR2 (germline): SGHVS, FQNEAQ. Trimming took 2 bases from V and 0 from J, leaving 17 bases between them. The sequence came from an adult in good health. The sequencing used peripheral blood, collected on day 0 of AZD1222 vaccination. J is TRBJ2-1 and V is TRBV7-8; the D is unclear. CDR3 coding DNA: TGTGCCAGCAGCTTACCAACGGAAGAGGCTCGCTCCTACAATGAGCAGTTCTTC. Amino acid sequence: CASSLPTEEARSYNEQFF. Drawing the rest from reference TRBV7-8 and TRBJ2-1, the complete variable domain is GAGVSQSPRYKVAKRGQDVALRCDPISGHVSLFWYQQALGQGPEFLTYFQNEAQLDKSGLPSDRFFAERPEGSVSTLKIQRTQQEDSAVYLCASSLPTEEARSYNEQFFGPGTRLTVL.